Described below is a single TCR beta chain sequence and its context. What it binds is unknown. The sample comes from a study of T cell responses to AZD1222 COVID-19 vaccine. Study results and limitations: Vaccination with two AZD1222 doses was followed by a rise in Spike-specific TCR breadth and depth. Clonal diversity was possibly underestimated; the donors were predominantly white British and more often female. No repertoire was sampled before or during the peak T cell response, only after it. Spike as a whole was targeted by vaccine-associated CD4 TCRs, dominant at 160-218 and 743-854.

Produced via immunoSEQ multiplex PCR; TCRdb's table is partial and in-frame only. This table holds approximately 89,000 clones, about 88% found once. V was pared by 5 bases and J by 3 bases, with 7 bases of the junction left unmatched. This CDR3 is built from 15 residues. CDR1 is SGHTA, CDR2 FQGNSA, per germline. The V and J genes are TRBV7-2 and TRBJ1-1; 9 bases map to TRBD1. The source was peripheral blood, collected on day 0 of AZD1222 vaccination. This TCR derives from an adult in good health. CDR3 residues: CASSPGTGHYTEAFF. The DNA for the CDR3 is TGTGCCAGCAGCCCCGGGACAGGGCATTACACTGAAGCTTTCTTT.